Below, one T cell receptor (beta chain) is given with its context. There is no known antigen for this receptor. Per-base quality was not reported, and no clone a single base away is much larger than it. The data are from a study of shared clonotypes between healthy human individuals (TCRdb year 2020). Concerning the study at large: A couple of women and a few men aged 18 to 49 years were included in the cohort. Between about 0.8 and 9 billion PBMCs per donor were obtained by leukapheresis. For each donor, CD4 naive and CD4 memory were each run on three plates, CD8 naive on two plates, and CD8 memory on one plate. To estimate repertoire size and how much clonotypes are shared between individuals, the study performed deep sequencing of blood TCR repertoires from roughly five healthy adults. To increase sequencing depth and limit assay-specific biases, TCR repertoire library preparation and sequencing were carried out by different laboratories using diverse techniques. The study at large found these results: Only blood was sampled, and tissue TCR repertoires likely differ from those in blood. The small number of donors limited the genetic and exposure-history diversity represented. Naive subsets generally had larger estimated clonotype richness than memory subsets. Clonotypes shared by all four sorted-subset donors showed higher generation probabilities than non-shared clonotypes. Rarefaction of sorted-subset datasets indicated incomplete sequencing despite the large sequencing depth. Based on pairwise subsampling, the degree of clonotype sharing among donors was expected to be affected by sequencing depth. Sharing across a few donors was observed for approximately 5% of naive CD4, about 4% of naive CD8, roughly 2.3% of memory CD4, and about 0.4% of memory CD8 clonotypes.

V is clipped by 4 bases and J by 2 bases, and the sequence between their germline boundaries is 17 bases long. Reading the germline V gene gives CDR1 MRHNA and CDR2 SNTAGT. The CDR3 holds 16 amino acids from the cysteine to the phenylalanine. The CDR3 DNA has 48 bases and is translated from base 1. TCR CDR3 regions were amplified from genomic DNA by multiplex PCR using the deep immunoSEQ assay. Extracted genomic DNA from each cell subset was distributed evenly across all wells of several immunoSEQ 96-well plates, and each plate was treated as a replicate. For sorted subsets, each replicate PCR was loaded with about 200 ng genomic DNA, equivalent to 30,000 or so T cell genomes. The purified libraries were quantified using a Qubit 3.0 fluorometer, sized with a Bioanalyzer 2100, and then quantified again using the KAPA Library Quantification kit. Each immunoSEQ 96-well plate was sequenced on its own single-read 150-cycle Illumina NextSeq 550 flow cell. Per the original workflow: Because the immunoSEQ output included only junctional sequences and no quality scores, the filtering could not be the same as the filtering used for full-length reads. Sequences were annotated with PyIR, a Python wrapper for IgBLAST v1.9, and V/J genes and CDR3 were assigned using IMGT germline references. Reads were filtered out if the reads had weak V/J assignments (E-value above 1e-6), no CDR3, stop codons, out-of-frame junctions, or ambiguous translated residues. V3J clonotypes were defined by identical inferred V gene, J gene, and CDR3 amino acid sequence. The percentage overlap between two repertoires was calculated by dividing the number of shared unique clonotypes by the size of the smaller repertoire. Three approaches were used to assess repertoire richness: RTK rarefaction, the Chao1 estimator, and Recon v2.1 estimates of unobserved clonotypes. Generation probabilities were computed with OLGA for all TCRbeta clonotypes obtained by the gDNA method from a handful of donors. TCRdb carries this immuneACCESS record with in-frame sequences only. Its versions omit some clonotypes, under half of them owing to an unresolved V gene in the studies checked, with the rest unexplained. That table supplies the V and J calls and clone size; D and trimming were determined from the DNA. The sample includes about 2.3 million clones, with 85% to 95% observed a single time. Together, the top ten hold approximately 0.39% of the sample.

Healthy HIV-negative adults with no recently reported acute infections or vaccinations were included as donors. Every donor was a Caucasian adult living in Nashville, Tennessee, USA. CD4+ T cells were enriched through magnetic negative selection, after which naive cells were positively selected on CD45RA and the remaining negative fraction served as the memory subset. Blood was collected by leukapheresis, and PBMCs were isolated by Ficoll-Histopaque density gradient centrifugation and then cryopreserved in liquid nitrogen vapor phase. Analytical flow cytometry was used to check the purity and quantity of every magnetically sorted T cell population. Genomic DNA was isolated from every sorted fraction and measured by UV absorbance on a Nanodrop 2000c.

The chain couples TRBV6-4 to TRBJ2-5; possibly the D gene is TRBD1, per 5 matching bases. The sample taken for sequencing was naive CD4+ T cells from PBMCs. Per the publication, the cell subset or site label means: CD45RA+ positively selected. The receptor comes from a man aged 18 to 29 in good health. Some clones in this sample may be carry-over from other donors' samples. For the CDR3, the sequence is CASSAPGMWGQETQYF. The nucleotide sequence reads TGTGCCAGCAGTGCCCCAGGGATGTGGGGTCAAGAGACCCAGTACTTC.